The rows below give T cell receptor beta chains drawn from one sample of a study of T cell repertoires in cytomegalovirus infection. TCRdb used MiXCR to reprocess the reads, holding one entry per CDR3 protein. The sample holds fewer than 350,000 distinct CDR3 sequences, about 29% seen once. Antigens of these TCRs are unknown. The material was cultured PBMCs, obtained from culture after CMV antigen stimulation. These receptors were taken from a human donor in good health (CMV status not recorded). Some clones in this sample may be carry-over from other donors' samples. Both conserved end residues are part of each CDR3. A D gene is named only where the DNA matches it firmly. Only some rows state a clone size, as once, few, many or a class for expanded clones.

>TRBJ1-1|TRBV12-3/TRBV12-4|-|few
CASTLGGFEAFF
TGTGCCAGCACCCTGGGGGGATTTGAAGCTTTCTTT
>TRBJ2-1|TRBV5-4|-|-
CASSIDGNSYNEQFF
TGTGCCAGCAGCATCGACGGGAATTCCTACAATGAGCAGTTCTTC
>TRBJ2-1|TRBV4-1|TRBD2|-
CASSQGDPLASGTYSSYNEQFF
TGCGCCAGCAGCCAGGGGGACCCGTTGGCTAGCGGGACGTATAGCTCCTACAATGAGCAGTTCTTC
>TRBJ1-5|TRBV7-2|-|few
CASSFASYSNQPQHF
TGTGCCAGCAGCTTCGCGAGCTATAGCAATCAGCCCCAGCATTTT
>TRBJ2-7|TRBV20-1|TRBD2|-
CSARRHTTSGRNEQYF
TGCAGTGCTAGACGCCACACGACTAGCGGGAGGAACGAGCAGTACTTC
>TRBJ2-7|TRBV27|TRBD1|-
CASRPGQGMGQYF
TGTGCCAGCAGGCCCGGACAGGGGATGGGGCAGTACTTC
>TRBJ1-2|TRBV28|TRBD1|-
CASISGGQGVYGYTF
TGTGCCAGCATCTCTGGGGGACAGGGGGTCTATGGCTACACCTTC
>TRBJ2-1|TRBV7-6|TRBD1|many
CASSLRTGGSYNEQFF
TGTGCCAGCAGCTTAAGGACAGGGGGCTCCTACAATGAGCAGTTCTTC
>TRBJ1-2|TRBV19|TRBD1|few
CASSIVWATGDYGYTF
TGTGCCAGTAGTATAGTTTGGGCGACAGGGGACTATGGCTACACCTTC
>TRBJ2-2|TRBV2|TRBD1|few
CASNPTGATSELFF
TGTGCCAGCAACCCGACAGGGGCAACTTCGGAGCTGTTTTTT
>TRBJ1-1|TRBV19|-|few
CASSLPPKATRRNTEAFF
TGTGCCAGTAGTTTGCCCCCTAAGGCGACTCGGCGGAACACTGAAGCTTTCTTT
>TRBJ2-7|TRBV7-2|-|few
CASSLEKGNGYEQYF
TGTGCCAGCAGCTTAGAAAAGGGGAACGGCTACGAGCAGTACTTC
>TRBJ2-7|TRBV6-5|-|-
CASSHTYTGENYEQYF
TGTGCCAGCAGCCACACTTACACGGGCGAGAACTACGAGCAGTACTTC
>TRBJ1-5|TRBV5-5|TRBD1|few
CASSWGQEHQPQHF
TGTGCCAGCAGCTGGGGACAGGAGCATCAGCCCCAGCATTTT
>TRBJ1-1|TRBV12-5|-|-
CASGLAMNTEAFF
TGTGCTAGTGGCCTGGCCATGAACACTGAAGCTTTCTTT
>TRBJ1-1|TRBV10-2|TRBD1|few
CASTRGGRLNTEAFF
TGCGCCAGCACCCGAGGGGGCCGATTGAACACTGAAGCTTTCTTT
>TRBJ2-3|TRBV14|TRBD1|-
CASSRDRVTDTQYF
TGTGCCAGCAGCCGGGACAGGGTCACAGATACGCAGTATTTT
>TRBJ2-3|TRBV6-5|TRBD2|-
CASTRSGIDTQYF
TGTGCCAGCACCCGTAGCGGGATAGATACGCAGTATTTT
>TRBJ1-5|TRBV27|-|-
CASRFALNQPQHF
TGTGCCAGCAGGTTCGCGCTCAATCAGCCCCAGCATTTT
>TRBJ2-7|TRBV5-8|-|few
CASSPRTKGTREQYF
TGTGCCAGCAGTCCTCGTACAAAGGGGACCCGCGAGCAGTACTTC
>TRBJ1-5|TRBV25-1|TRBD1|few
CASSASSGTDNQPQHF
TGTGCCAGCAGTGCCAGCTCCGGGACAGACAATCAGCCCCAGCATTTT
>TRBJ2-7|TRBV2|-|-
CASRSERGTTSAEQYF
TGTGCCAGCCGTTCAGAAAGGGGGACTACCTCAGCCGAGCAGTACTTC
>TRBJ2-1|TRBV5-1|-|-
CASSLATLGEQFF
TGCGCCAGCAGCTTGGCAACTTTAGGTGAGCAGTTCTTC
>TRBJ1-5|TRBV2|-|-
CASSDLGQPSLNQPQHF
TGTGCCAGCAGTGATCTAGGACAGCCGAGCCTTAATCAGCCCCAGCATTTT
>TRBJ2-1|TRBV28|-|-
CASRQGYGGPMYNEQFF
TGTGCCAGCAGGCAGGGCTACGGAGGGCCGATGTACAATGAGCAGTTCTTC
>TRBJ1-5|TRBV19|TRBD1|many
CASSEFAYPDRVSDGSNQPQHF
TGTGCCAGTAGTGAGTTCGCGTACCCGGACAGGGTAAGTGACGGCAGCAATCAGCCCCAGCATTTT
>TRBJ1-3|TRBV27|-|-
CASSLSLSGNTIYF
TGTGCCAGCAGTTTATCCCTCTCTGGAAACACCATATATTTT
>TRBJ1-5|TRBV7-9|TRBD1|many
CASSPGQASNQPQHF
TGTGCCAGCAGTCCGGGACAGGCCTCGAATCAGCCCCAGCATTTT
>TRBJ2-5|TRBV12-3/TRBV12-4|TRBD2|-
CASSTSGGPVETQYF
TGTGCCAGCAGTACTAGCGGGGGGCCCGTGGAGACCCAGTACTTC
>TRBJ1-4|TRBV10-3|-|-
CAISESREKLFF
TGTGCCATCAGTGAGTCCCGGGAAAAACTGTTTTTT
>TRBJ2-7|TRBV7-6|-|many
CASSPDAAYEQYF
TGTGCCAGCAGCCCGGACGCCGCCTACGAGCAGTACTTC
>TRBJ1-6|TRBV5-5|TRBD1|few
CASSSWTGANSPLHF
TGTGCCAGCAGCTCGTGGACAGGGGCTAATTCACCCCTCCACTTT
>TRBJ2-1|TRBV6-5|-|-
CASSPGTPLGYNEQFF
TGTGCCAGCAGTCCCGGGACCCCCCTGGGCTACAATGAGCAGTTCTTC
>TRBJ2-7|TRBV11-2|-|few
CASSLTLGDVRPEQYF
TGTGCCAGCAGCTTAACCCTCGGAGACGTACGTCCCGAGCAGTACTTC
>TRBJ2-5|TRBV18|-|-
CASSPPTAVRETQYF
TGTGCCAGCTCACCACCAACGGCAGTGCGAGAGACCCAGTACTTC